Following are 11 T cell receptor beta chains from one sample sequenced in a study of blood T cell repertoires in COVID-19. Assay used: immunoSEQ multiplex PCR; TCRdb lists only in-frame clones, some missing. The profile shows fewer than 350,000 clones, about 89% of them singletons. The sample consisted of peripheral blood. Receptors were obtained from a middle-aged man with acute or convalescent COVID-19.

The rearrangement links TRBV7-3 to TRBJ2-1; 7 nucleotides align to TRBD1. Losses at the gene ends were 5 bases for V and 2 bases for J; bases not matched to a gene: 3. Germline V gene lookup returns CDR1 SGHTA and CDR2 FQGTGA. The CDR3 loop spans 14 amino acids. DNA for the CDR3: TGTGCCAGCAGCCCGGGACAGCCCTACAATGAGCAGTTCTTC. It specifies CASSPGQPYNEQFF.

This chain links TRBV3-1 (or the pseudogene TRBV3-2) with TRBJ1-5, with D hard to call. Germline V CDR1 and CDR2: LGHDT, YNNKEL (reference sequence). V lost 4 bases and J lost 5, with 15 bases in between. The CDR3 runs 15 residues. The CDR3 protein is CASSPDLVSDQPQHF. CDR3 bases: TGTGCCAGCAGCCCCGACTTAGTTTCAGATCAGCCCCAGCATTTT.

V and J are TRBV9 and TRBJ2-1, with 10 bases that match TRBD2. Germline loops: CDR1 SGDLS, CDR2 YYNGEE. J was trimmed by 4 bases and V by 1 base; bases with no gene match: 2. CDR3 length equals 15 residues. CDR3: CASSVLAGAYNEQFF. DNA for the CDR3: TGTGCCAGCAGCGTACTAGCGGGGGCGTACAATGAGCAGTTCTTC. Full variable domain (outside the CDR3, taken from reference TRBV9 and TRBJ2-1): DSGVTQTPKHLITATGQRVTLRCSPRSGDLSVYWYQQSLDQGLQFLIQYYNGEERAKGNILERFSAQQFPDLHSELNLSSLELGDSALYFCASSVLAGAYNEQFFGPGTRLTVL.

The chain uses TRBV5-1 and TRBJ2-1; 8 bases map to TRBD2. V lost 1 base to trimming and J lost 2 bases; unmatched junction nucleotides: 2. Germline CDR1 reads SGHRS; CDR2 reads YFSETQ. CDR3 length: 15 residues. CDR3 nucleotides: TGCGCCAGCAGCTTGATGGGACTAGCCTACAATGAGCAGTTCTTC. As protein: CASSLMGLAYNEQFF.

The chain has TRBV15 and TRBJ1-2; a possible D gene is TRBD1 (6 bases). Deletions cut 8 bases from V and 5 bases from J, with 18 bases between. The CDR3 contains 14 residues. Germline V lookup: CDR1 LNHNV, CDR2 YYDKDF (reference sequence). For the CDR3, the DNA is TGTGCCACCGGACTGGGGACAAACGGGTATGGCTACACCTTC. Translation gives CATGLGTNGYGYTF.

This clone was counted only a few times. The J gene is TRBJ1-2, the V gene TRBV14, with 8 bases matching TRBD1. Germline V gene lookup returns CDR1 SGHDN and CDR2 FVKESK. There are 14 residues in the CDR3. Trimming at V came to 3 bases and at J to 6 bases, leaving 6 bases not matched to a gene. This CDR3 is CASSHTGTGHGYTF. As DNA, the CDR3 is TGTGCCAGCAGCCATACCGGGACAGGTCATGGCTACACCTTC. Together with reference TRBV14 and TRBJ1-2, the CDR3 gives the full variable domain: EAGVTQFPSHSVIEKGQTVTLRCDPISGHDNLYWYRRVMGKEIKFLLHFVKESKQDESGMPNNRFLAERTGGTYSTLKVQPAELEDSGVYFCASSHTGTGHGYTFGSGTRLTVV.

This chain connects TRBV18 to TRBJ2-2; 7 bases align to TRBD1. V lost 3 bases to trimming and J lost 7 bases; unmatched junction nucleotides: 5. Germline-derived CDR1 and CDR2 are KGHSH and LQKENI. The CDR3 spans 14 residues. This CDR3 reads CASSPGQAGGELFF. The DNA of the CDR3 is TGTGCCAGCTCACCCGGACAGGCGGGCGGGGAGCTGTTTTTT.

The rearrangement links TRBV4-1 to TRBJ2-7, with D perhaps matching TRBD1 (7 bases). Trimming took off 2 bases at V and 3 bases at J, with 17 bases between the two ends. The CDR3 has 16 residues. Germline V gives CDR1 MGHRA, CDR2 YSYEKL. DNA for the CDR3: TGCGCCAGCAGCCAATCCCCTGCGGGACAGCACTACGAGCAGTACTTC. As protein: CASSQSPAGQHYEQYF.

The chain is built from TRBV6-5 and TRBJ1-5; D is undetermined. The germline V and J ends were trimmed by 4 bases and 4 bases, with 5 bases remaining between them. The CDR3 runs 12 residues. Per germline, CDR1 MNHEY and CDR2 SVGAGI. The CDR3 bases are TGTGCCAGCAGTTCCGGGAATCAGCCCCAGCATTTT. Translation gives CASSSGNQPQHF.

The chain is built from TRBV5-5 and TRBJ2-5, with D tentatively TRBD1 (6 bases). This CDR3 spans 13 amino acids. Trimming took off 0 bases at V and 4 bases at J, with 7 bases between the two ends. Germline CDR1 SGHKS, CDR2 YYEKEE (reference sequence). The CDR3 DNA reads TGTGCCAGCAGCTTGGGAGGGGGAGAGACCCAGTACTTC. This gives the protein CASSLGGGETQYF.

The chain has TRBV30 and TRBJ1-1; TRBD1 aligns across 10 bases. Germline CDR1 GTSNPN, CDR2 SVGIG (reference sequence). J was trimmed by 0 bases and V by 0 bases; bases with no gene match: 10. This CDR3 contains 18 residues. CDR3 loop: CAWSVQRTGGSMNTEAFF. The CDR3 bases are TGTGCCTGGAGTGTACAACGGACAGGGGGATCCATGAACACTGAAGCTTTCTTT.